These T cell receptor beta chains were read from a single sample in a study of blood T cell repertoires in COVID-19. Measured with immunoSEQ multiplex PCR; TCRdb has only the in-frame clones, and not every one. This table holds 140,000 to 150,000 clones, about 87% found once. The sequenced sample was peripheral blood. The receptors derive from a human donor with COVID-19, enrolled during active disease. The donor label of this sample is uncertain. The CDR3 runs from the conserved cysteine through the conserved F or W. Fields, in order: J gene, V gene, clone size, D gene, CDR3 protein, CDR3 DNA. A D gene is named only where the DNA matches it firmly. The size entry is marked missing in some rows and otherwise reads once, few, many or a size class.

TRBJ1-1	TRBV7-9	-	-	CASSSNRQGEAFF	TGTGCCAGCAGCTCAAACCGGCAGGGGGAAGCTTTCTTT
TRBJ2-1	TRBV5-1	-	-	CASSLGGNEQFF	TGCGCCAGCAGCTTGGGCGGGAATGAGCAGTTCTTC
TRBJ1-6	TRBV2	-	-	CASSERSRGDSPLHF	TGTGCCAGCAGTGAACGGTCGCGCGGGGATTCACCCCTCCACTTT
TRBJ1-2	TRBV28	-	-	CASSLRDRYYGYTF	TGTGCCAGCAGTTTACGGGATAGGTACTATGGCTACACCTTC
TRBJ1-1	TRBV11-1	-	TRBD1	CASSLAQGEDTEAFF	TGTGCCAGCAGCTTAGCGCAGGGGGAGGACACTGAAGCTTTCTTT
TRBJ2-5	TRBV25-1	-	-	CASSESGGRSWETQYF	TGTGCCAGCAGTGAATCCGGGGGTCGCAGTTGGGAGACCCAGTACTTC
TRBJ2-3	TRBV5-5	-	-	CASTIERDTDTQYF	TGTGCCAGCACTATCGAGAGAGACACAGATACGCAGTATTTT
TRBJ1-1	TRBV5-6	-	TRBD1	CASSRPGQGPNTEAFF	TGTGCCAGCAGCCGGCCGGGACAGGGACCGAACACTGAAGCTTTCTTT
TRBJ2-1	TRBV28	few	-	CASTRGNEQFF	TGTGCCAGCACGCGAGGGAATGAGCAGTTCTTC
TRBJ2-7	TRBV18	-	-	CASSPPSSYEQYF	TGTGCCAGCTCACCACCTAGCTCCTACGAGCAGTACTTC
TRBJ1-1	TRBV19	-	-	CASSGGLIFFF	TGTGCCAGTAGTGGGGGACTGATCTTTTTCTTT
TRBJ2-7	TRBV6-5	once	-	CASSYSRGGSYEQYF	TGTGCCAGCAGTTACTCCCGGGGTGGCTCCTACGAGCAGTACTTC
TRBJ1-5	TRBV5-1	many	TRBD1	CASSEGTGQGQPQHF	TGCGCCAGCAGCGAAGGGACAGGGCAGGGTCAGCCCCAGCATTTT
TRBJ2-6	TRBV5-4	-	-	CASSFPGAGANVLTF	TGTGCCAGCAGCTTCCCAGGCGCTGGGGCCAACGTCCTGACTTTC
TRBJ2-7	TRBV4-1	once	TRBD1	CASSQVRGPGYEQYF	TGCGCCAGCAGCCAAGTAAGGGGGCCCGGCTACGAGCAGTACTTC
TRBJ1-2	TRBV2	-	-	CASSEDVARANYGYTF	TGTGCCAGCAGTGAGGATGTTGCGAGGGCTAACTATGGCTACACCTTC
TRBJ2-7	TRBV19	-	TRBD1	CASSATGDTYEQYF	TGTGCCAGTAGTGCGACAGGGGACACCTACGAGCAGTACTTC
TRBJ2-7	TRBV6-2/TRBV6-3	-	TRBD1	CASSEQGATNEQYF	TGTGCCAGCAGCGAACAGGGGGCTACTAACGAGCAGTACTTC
TRBJ1-1	TRBV18	-	TRBD1	CASSPFPPTGGNTEAFF	TGTGCCAGCTCACCATTCCCCCCCACAGGGGGGAACACTGAAGCTTTCTTT
TRBJ2-2	TRBV5-4	-	TRBD2	CASSFLSGQRGGELFF	TGTGCCAGCAGCTTTCTCTCAGGGCAGCGGGGCGGGGAGCTGTTTTTT